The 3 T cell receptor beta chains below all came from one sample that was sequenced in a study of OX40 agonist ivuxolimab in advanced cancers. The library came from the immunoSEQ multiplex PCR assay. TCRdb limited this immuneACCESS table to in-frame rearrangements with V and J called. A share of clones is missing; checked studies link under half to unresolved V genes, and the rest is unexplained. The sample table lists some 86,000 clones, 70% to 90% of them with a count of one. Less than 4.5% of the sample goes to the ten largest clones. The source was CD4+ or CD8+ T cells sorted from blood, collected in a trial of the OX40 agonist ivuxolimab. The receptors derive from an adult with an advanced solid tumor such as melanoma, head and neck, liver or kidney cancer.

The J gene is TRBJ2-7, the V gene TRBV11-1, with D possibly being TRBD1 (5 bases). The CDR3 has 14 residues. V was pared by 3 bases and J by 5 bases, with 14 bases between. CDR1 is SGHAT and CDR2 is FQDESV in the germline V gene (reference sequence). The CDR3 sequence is CASSLGHPEDEQYF. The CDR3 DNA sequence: TGTGCCAGCAGCTTGGGGCACCCCGAAGACGAGCAGTACTTC. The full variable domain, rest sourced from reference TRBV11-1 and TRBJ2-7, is EAEVAQSPRYKITEKSQAVAFWCDPISGHATLYWYRQILGQGPELLVQFQDESVVDDSQLPKDRFSAERLKGVDSTLKIQPAELGDSAMYLCASSLGHPEDEQYFGPGTRLTVT.

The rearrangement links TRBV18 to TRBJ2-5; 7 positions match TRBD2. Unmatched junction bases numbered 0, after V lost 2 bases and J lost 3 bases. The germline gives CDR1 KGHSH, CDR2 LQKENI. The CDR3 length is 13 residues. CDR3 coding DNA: TGTGCCAGCTCACCAGGGAGGGAAGAGACCCAGTACTTC. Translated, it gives CASSPGREETQYF.

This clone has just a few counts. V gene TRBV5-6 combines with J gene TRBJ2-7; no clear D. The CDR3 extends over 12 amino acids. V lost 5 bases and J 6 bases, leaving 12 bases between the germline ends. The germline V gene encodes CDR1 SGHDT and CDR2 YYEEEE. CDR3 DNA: TGTGCCAGCAGTCTTGAAATTAGCGAGCAGTACTTC. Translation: CASSLEISEQYF.